This T cell receptor (beta chain) stems from a study of cytomegalovirus exposure and HLA in healthy donors. Trimming at V came to 0 bases and at J to 6 bases, leaving 9 bases not matched to a gene. The V gene's germline CDR1 is SGHVS and CDR2 FQNEAQ. This CDR3 spans 16 amino acids. About this clone itself: Its target is not known.

Study-level findings and limits: There were reportedly fewer N-insertions in an Asian-associated ancestry cluster than the roughly 700-donor mean, in a later analysis. In vitro testing confirmed a few CMV-associated chains as specific for CMV antigens. It was 150 to 200 TCR beta chains that were listed as cytomegalovirus-associated. Many donors shared some public TCRs, even though most TCR sequences were rare.

PCR used 60 Vbeta primers and 13 Jbeta primers. Measured with immunoSEQ multiplex PCR; TCRdb has only the in-frame clones, and not every one. There are under 150,000 clones in the sample; 82% occur only once, and over 2.5% lies in the top ten. The source is a male donor in good health and CMV-seronegative. The sequenced sample consisted of PBMCs. This rearrangement joins TRBV7-8 to TRBJ2-7; 9 nucleotides match TRBD2. CDR3: CASSLAPREGGIEQYF. The CDR3 DNA is TGTGCCAGCAGCTTAGCCCCGCGGGAGGGGGGCATCGAGCAGTACTTC.